The entry that follows covers one T cell receptor beta chain sequence. The antigen remains unidentified. The sample is drawn from a study of OX40 agonist ivuxolimab in advanced cancers. Study information: At doses from 0.01 to 10 mg/kg, patients were given intravenous ivuxolimab every 2 weeks. Of the participants, roughly 40% had some prior anti-PD-1, anti-PD-L1 or anti-CTLA-4 therapy, which was allowed. Regarding the study as a whole: Clonal expansion from baseline to week 6 occurred in both CD4+ and CD8+ T cells.

Profiling relied on immunoSEQ multiplex PCR, and the TCRdb table lists in-frame clones only, not all of them. The table has tens of thousands of clones, around 90% seen once. Trimming removed 2 bases from V and 6 bases from J, with 8 bases in between. Germline loops: CDR1 SSHAT, CDR2 FNYEAQ (reference sequence). The CDR3 is 13 residues long. V and J are TRBV7-7 and TRBJ2-1; D gene uncertain. This sample comprised CD4+ or CD8+ T cells sorted from blood, obtained in a trial of the OX40 agonist ivuxolimab. The sequence derives from an adult with an advanced solid tumor such as melanoma, head and neck, liver or kidney cancer. The CDR3 DNA follows: TGTGCCAGCAGCTTATACAAAGGCAATGAGCAGTTCTTC. This sequence encodes CASSLYKGNEQFF.